This entry concerns a single T cell receptor (beta chain). The antigen remains unidentified. Every sample yielded at least 6.5 million isolated PBMCs. There were at least 6 micrograms of total RNA extracted from every sample. Primers used in a second PCR of about 6 to 11 cycles were a sample-barcoded 5' primer and a J-beta primer mix. Via MiXCR, TCRdb re-called the 5' RACE reads, giving one row per CDR3 protein. The table has around 800,000 distinct CDR3 sequences, approximately 67% seen once; the top ten hold 28%. The data were obtained in a study of blood T cells in healthy people across ages. Study-wide results and limits: It was the long-lived donors that had more naive CD4+ cells and higher diversity than aged donors.

CDR3 length equals 14 residues. CDR1 is LGHNA, CDR2 YSLEER, per germline. V was shortened by 4 bases and J by 0 bases, with 10 bases between the two germline ends. The chain uses TRBV4-3 and TRBJ2-7, with D perhaps matching TRBD1 (5 bases). Sequencing was done on a sample of blood. This sequence was found in a man aged 30-40 years in good health. CDR3: CASSLHRNSYEQYF. CDR3 in DNA: TGCGCCAGCAGCCTACACAGGAACTCCTACGAGCAGTACTTC.